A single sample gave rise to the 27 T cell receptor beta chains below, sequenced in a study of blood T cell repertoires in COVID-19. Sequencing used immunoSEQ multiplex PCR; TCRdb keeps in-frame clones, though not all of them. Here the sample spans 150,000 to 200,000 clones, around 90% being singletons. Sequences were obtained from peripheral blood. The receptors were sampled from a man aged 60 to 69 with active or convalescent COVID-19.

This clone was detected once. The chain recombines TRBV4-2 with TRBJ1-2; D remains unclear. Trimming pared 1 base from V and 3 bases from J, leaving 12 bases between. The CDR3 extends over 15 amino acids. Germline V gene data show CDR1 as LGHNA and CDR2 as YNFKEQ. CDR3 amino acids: CASSQGSGPYYGYTF. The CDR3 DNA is TGTGCCAGCAGCCAAGGTAGCGGACCATACTATGGCTACACCTTC.

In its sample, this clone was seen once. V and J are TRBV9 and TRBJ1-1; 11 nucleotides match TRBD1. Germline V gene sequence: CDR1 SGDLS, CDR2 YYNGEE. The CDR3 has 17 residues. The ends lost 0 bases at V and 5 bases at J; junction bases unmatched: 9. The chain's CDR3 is CASSVGQRDRGKTEAFF. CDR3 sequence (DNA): TGTGCCAGCAGCGTAGGTCAAAGGGACAGGGGGAAAACTGAAGCTTTCTTT.

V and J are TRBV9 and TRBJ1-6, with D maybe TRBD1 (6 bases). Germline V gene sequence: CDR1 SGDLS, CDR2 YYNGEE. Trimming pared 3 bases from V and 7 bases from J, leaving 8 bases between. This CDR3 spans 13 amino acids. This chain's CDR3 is CASSAGTNSPLHF. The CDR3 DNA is TGTGCCAGCAGCGCAGGGACAAATTCACCCCTCCACTTT.

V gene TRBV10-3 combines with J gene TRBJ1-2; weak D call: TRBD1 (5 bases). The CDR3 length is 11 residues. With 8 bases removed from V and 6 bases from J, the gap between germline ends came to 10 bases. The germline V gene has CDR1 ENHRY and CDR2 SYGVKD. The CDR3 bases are TGTGCCATCCGACAAGGGGATGGCTACACCTTC. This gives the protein CAIRQGDGYTF.

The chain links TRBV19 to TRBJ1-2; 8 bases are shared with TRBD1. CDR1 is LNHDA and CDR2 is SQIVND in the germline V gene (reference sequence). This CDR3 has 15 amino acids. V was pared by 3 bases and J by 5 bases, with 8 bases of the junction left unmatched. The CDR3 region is CASSITGQDRYGYTF. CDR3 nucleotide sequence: TGTGCCAGTAGTATCACGGGACAGGATCGTTATGGCTACACCTTC.

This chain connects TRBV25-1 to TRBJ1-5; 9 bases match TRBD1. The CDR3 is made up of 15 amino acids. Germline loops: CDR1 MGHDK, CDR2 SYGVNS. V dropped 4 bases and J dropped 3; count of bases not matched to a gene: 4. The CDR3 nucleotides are TGTGCCAGCAGTGGGGGACAGGGATTCAATCAGCCCCAGCATTTT. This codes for CASSGGQGFNQPQHF.

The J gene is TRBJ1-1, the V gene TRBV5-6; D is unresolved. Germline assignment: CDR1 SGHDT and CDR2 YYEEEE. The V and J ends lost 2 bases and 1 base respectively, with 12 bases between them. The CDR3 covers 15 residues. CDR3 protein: CASSFVTLKNTEAFF. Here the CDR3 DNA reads TGTGCCAGCAGCTTTGTTACTCTTAAGAACACTGAAGCTTTCTTT.

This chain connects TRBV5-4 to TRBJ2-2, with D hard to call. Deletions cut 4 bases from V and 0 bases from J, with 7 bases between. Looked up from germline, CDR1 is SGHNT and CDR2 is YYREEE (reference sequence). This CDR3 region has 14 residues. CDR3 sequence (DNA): TGTGCCAGCAGCCCCTTTACGAACACCGGGGAGCTGTTTTTT. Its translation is CASSPFTNTGELFF.

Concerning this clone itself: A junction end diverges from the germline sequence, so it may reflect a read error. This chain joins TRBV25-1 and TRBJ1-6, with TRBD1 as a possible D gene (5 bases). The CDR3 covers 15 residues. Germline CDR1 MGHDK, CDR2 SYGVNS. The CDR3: CASSAPTGYSSPLHF. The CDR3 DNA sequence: TGTGCCAGCAGTGCCCCTACAGGATATAGTTCACCCCTCCACTTT.

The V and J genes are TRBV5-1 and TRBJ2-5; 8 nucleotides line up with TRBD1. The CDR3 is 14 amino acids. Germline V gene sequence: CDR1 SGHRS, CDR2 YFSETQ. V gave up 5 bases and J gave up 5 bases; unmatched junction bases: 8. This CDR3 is CASRASGQEETQYF. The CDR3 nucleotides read TGCGCCAGCAGGGCGTCGGGACAGGAGGAGACCCAGTACTTC.

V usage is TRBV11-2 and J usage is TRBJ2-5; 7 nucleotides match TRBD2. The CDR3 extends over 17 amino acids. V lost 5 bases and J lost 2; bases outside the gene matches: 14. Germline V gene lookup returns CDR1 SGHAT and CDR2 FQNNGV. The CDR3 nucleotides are TGTGCCAGCAGCACATCAGCTGGCGGGGGAGGGCAAGAGACCCAGTACTTC. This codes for CASSTSAGGGGQETQYF.

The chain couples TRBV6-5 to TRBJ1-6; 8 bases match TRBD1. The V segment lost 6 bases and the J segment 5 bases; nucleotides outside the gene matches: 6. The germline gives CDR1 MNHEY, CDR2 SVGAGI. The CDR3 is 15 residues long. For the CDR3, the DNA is TGTGCCAGCAGACCCGACAGGGGTAATAATTCACCCCTCCACTTT. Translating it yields CASRPDRGNNSPLHF.

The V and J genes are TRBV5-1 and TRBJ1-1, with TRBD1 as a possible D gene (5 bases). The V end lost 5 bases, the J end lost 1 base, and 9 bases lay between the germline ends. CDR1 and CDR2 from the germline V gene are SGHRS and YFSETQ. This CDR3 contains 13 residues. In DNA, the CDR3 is TGCGCCAGCAGGCAGGGTACGAACACTGAAGCTTTCTTT. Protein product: CASRQGTNTEAFF.

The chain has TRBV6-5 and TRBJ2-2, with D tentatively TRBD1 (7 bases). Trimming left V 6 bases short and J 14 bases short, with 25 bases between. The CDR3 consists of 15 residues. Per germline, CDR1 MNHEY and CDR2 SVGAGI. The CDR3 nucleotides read TGTGCCAGCAGACGGGATGGCCAGGGGGGTAAAGATCTGTTTTTT. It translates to CASRRDGQGGKDLFF.

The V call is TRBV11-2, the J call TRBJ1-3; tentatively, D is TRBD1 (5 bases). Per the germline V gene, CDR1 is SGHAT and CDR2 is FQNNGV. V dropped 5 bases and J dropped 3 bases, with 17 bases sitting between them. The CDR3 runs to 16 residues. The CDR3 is CASSNIGGVRGNTIYF. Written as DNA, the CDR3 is TGTGCCAGCAGCAATATTGGGGGGGTTCGTGGAAACACCATATATTTT.

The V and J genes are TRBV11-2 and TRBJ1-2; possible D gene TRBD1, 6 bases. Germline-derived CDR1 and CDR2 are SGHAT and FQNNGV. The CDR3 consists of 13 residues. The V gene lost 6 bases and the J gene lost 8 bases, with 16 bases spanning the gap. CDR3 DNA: TGTGCCAGCAGGCGAGACAGGTCTGGAGGCTACACCTTC. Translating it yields CASRRDRSGGYTF. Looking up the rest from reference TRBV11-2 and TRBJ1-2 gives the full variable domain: EAGVAQSPRYKIIEKRQSVAFWCNPISGHATLYWYQQILGQGPKLLIQFQNNGVVDDSQLPKDRFSAERLKGVDSTLKIQPAKLEDSAVYLCASRRDRSGGYTFGSGTRLTVV.

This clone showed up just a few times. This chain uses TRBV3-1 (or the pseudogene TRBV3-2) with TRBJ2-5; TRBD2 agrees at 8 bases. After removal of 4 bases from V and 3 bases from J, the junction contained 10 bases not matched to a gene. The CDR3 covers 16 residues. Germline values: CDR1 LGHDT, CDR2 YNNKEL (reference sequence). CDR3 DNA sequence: TGTGCCAGCAGCCTAGATTTAGCGGGGCTAGAAGAGACCCAGTACTTC. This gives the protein CASSLDLAGLEETQYF.

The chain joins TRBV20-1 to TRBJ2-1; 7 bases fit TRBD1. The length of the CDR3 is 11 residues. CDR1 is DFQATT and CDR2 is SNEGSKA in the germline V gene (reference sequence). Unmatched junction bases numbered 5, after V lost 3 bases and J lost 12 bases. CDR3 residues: CSASEDRRQFF. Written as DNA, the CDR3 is TGCAGTGCTAGTGAGGACAGGAGGCAGTTCTTC.

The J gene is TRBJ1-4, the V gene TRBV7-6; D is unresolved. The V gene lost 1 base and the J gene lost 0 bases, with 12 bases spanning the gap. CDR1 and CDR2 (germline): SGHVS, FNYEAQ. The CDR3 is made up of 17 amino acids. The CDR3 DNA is TGTGCCAGCAGCTTAGGCCCCCCGGGAGCAACTAATGAAAAACTGTTTTTT. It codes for CASSLGPPGATNEKLFF.

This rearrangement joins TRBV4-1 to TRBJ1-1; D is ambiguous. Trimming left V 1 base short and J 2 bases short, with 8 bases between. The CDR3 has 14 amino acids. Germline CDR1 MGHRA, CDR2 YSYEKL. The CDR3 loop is CASSQVQINTEAFF. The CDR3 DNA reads TGCGCCAGCAGCCAAGTGCAGATTAACACTGAAGCTTTCTTT.

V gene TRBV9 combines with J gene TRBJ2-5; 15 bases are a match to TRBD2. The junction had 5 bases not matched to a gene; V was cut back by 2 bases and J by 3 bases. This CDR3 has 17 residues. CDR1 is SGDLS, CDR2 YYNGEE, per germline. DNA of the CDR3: TGTGCCAGCAGCGTGGTTGGGACTAGCGGGGGGAAAGAGACCCAGTACTTC. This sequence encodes CASSVVGTSGGKETQYF. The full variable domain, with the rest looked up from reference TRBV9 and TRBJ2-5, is DSGVTQTPKHLITATGQRVTLRCSPRSGDLSVYWYQQSLDQGLQFLIQYYNGEERAKGNILERFSAQQFPDLHSELNLSSLELGDSALYFCASSVVGTSGGKETQYFGPGTRLLVL.

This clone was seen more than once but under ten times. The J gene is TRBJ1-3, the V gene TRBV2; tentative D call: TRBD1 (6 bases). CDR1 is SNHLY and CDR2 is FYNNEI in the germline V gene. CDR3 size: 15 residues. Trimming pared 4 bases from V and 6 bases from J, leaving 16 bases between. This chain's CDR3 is CASSATGLGQNTIYF. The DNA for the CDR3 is TGTGCCAGCAGTGCGACAGGTCTAGGCCAAAACACCATATATTTT.

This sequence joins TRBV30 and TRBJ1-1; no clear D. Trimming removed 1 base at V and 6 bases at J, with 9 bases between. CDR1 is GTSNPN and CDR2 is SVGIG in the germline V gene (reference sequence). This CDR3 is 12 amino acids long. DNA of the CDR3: TGTGCCTGGAGTGGGCCGAGCGCTGAAGCTTTCTTT. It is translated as CAWSGPSAEAFF. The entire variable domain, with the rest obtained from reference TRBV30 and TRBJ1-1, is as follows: SQTIHQWPATLVQPVGSPLSLECTVEGTSNPNLYWYRQAAGRGLQLLFYSVGIGQISSEVPQNLSASRPQDRQFILSSKKLLLSDSGFYLCAWSGPSAEAFFGQGTRLTVV.

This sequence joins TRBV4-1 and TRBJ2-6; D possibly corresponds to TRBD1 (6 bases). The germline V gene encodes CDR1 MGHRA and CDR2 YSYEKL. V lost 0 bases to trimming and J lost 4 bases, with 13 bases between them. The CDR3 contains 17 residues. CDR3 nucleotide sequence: TGCGCCAGCAGCCAAGATCGTCAGGGGCTCGGGGCCAACGTCCTGACTTTC. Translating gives CASSQDRQGLGANVLTF.

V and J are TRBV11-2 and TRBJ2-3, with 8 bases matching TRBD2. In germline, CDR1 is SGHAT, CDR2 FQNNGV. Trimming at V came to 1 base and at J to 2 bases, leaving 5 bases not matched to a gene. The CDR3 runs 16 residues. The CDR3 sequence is CASSLVGGGSTDTQYF. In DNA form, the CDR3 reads TGTGCCAGCAGCTTAGTTGGCGGGGGGTCCACAGATACGCAGTATTTT. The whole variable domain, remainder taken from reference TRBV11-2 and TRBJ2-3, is EAGVAQSPRYKIIEKRQSVAFWCNPISGHATLYWYQQILGQGPKLLIQFQNNGVVDDSQLPKDRFSAERLKGVDSTLKIQPAKLEDSAVYLCASSLVGGGSTDTQYFGPGTRLTVL.

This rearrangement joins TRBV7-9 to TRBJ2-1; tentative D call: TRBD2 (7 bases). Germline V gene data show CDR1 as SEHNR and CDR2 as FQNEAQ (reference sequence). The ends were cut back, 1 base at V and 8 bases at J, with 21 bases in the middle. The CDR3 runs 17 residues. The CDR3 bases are TGTGCCAGCAGCTTAGGACTCATGGGGGGGCCTAAGGATGAGCAGTTCTTC. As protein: CASSLGLMGGPKDEQFF.

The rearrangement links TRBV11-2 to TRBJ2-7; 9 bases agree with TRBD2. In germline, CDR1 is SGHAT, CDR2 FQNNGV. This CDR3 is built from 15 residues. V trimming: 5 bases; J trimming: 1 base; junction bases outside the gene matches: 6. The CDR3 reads CASSPQLAGSYEQYF. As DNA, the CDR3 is TGTGCCAGCAGCCCTCAGCTAGCGGGATCCTACGAGCAGTACTTC.